This passage covers 6 T cell receptor beta chains from one sample sequenced in a study of cytomegalovirus exposure and HLA in healthy donors. TCRdb's copy holds only in-frame clones and misses some; the assay was immunoSEQ multiplex PCR. The sample comprises tens of thousands of clones, over 85% of which are singletons, and roughly 1.2% rests with the top ten. Input material: PBMCs. The source of these receptors is a man between 18 and 29 years old in good health and CMV-seronegative.

Note on this clone: Mismatch with germline at one junction end may stem from a read error. The chain combines TRBV25-1 with TRBJ2-3; TRBD2 is a possible D gene (5 bases). Germline CDR1 MGHDK, CDR2 SYGVNS. The CDR3 has 13 amino acids. The DNA of the CDR3 is TGTGCCAGCAGTGACCACCCCGGGATCCGCACGGGTTTT. As protein: CASSDHPGIRTGF.

This chain connects TRBV6-1 to TRBJ2-7; 7 bases are a match to TRBD2. CDR3 length: 18 residues. J gave up 2 bases and V 3 bases, and 16 bases lay outside the gene matches. CDR1 is MNHNS and CDR2 is SASEGT in the germline V gene. DNA for the CDR3: TGTGCCAGCAGTGAGTGGGGTGCACGAGCGGGGAAGACCTACGAGCAGTACTTC. Its translation: CASSEWGARAGKTYEQYF.

This CDR3 is CASSSLELSLAYKSNEQFF. CDR3 coding DNA: TGTGCCAGCAGTTCTCTCGAATTATCGCTAGCTTACAAGTCCAATGAGCAGTTCTTC. V usage is TRBV7-8 and J usage is TRBJ2-1; possibly TRBD2 for D (5 bases). The CDR3 is made up of 19 amino acids. Trimming cost V 6 bases and J 6 bases, with 30 bases left between them. Germline V gene sequence: CDR1 SGHVS, CDR2 FQNEAQ. The whole variable domain, remainder taken from reference TRBV7-8 and TRBJ2-1, is GAGVSQSPRYKVAKRGQDVALRCDPISGHVSLFWYQQALGQGPEFLTYFQNEAQLDKSGLPSDRFFAERPEGSVSTLKIQRTQQEDSAVYLCASSSLELSLAYKSNEQFFGPGTRLTVL.

This chain uses TRBV6-4 with TRBJ2-5; tentative D call: TRBD1 (6 bases). Germline CDR1 is MRHNA and CDR2 is SNTAGT. The CDR3 contains 14 residues. V lost 2 bases to trimming and J lost 1 base, with 8 bases between them. CDR3 coding DNA: TGTGCCAGCAGTGACGGGGGCCCCCAAGAGACCCAGTACTTC. Translated: CASSDGGPQETQYF.

The V and J genes are TRBV9 and TRBJ2-1, with 9 bases matching TRBD2. In germline, CDR1 is SGDLS, CDR2 YYNGEE. V lost 4 bases and J lost 5; bases outside the gene matches: 10. The CDR3 length is 16 residues. The CDR3 spells CASSSRLGTSHNEQFF. CDR3 bases: TGTGCCAGCAGCTCACGACTCGGGACTAGCCACAATGAGCAGTTCTTC.

This clone was detected only a few times. The DNA for the CDR3 is TGCGCCAGCAAGGACAGCCTCTATGGCTACACCTTC. It codes for CASKDSLYGYTF. The chain recombines TRBV10-2 with TRBJ1-2, with D possibly matching TRBD1 (6 bases). This CDR3 has 12 amino acids. The V end was cut by 7 bases, the J end by 4 bases, with 10 bases between. Germline V gene sequence: CDR1 WSHSY, CDR2 SAAADI.